Listed here are 18 T cell receptor beta chains from one sample, sequenced in a study of blood T cell repertoires in COVID-19. Method: immunoSEQ multiplex PCR; TCRdb's copy keeps in-frame clones and lacks some. The table lists roughly 86,000 clones, 91% of them singletons. Sequencing input: peripheral blood. The receptor set was obtained from a woman in her forties or fifties in a cohort sampled during active COVID-19.

CDR3: CASSRPTPGVKEQFF. DNA for the CDR3: TGTGCCAGCAGTCGCCCAACCCCGGGGGTTAAAGAGCAGTTCTTC. This sequence joins TRBV6-2 or TRBV6-3 and TRBJ2-1, with a weak D call TRBD2 (6 bases). This CDR3 is 15 amino acids long. V was shortened by 5 bases and J by 10 bases, with 21 bases between the two germline ends. From germline, CDR1 is MNHEY and CDR2 SVGEGT.

This sequence joins TRBV21-1 and TRBJ1-5; the table's D call, TRBD1, has no DNA check behind it. TRBV21-1 is a documented pseudogene. This CDR3 region has 18 residues. Written as DNA, the CDR3 is TGTGCCAGCAGCAAAGGCAGGGGCGACTTACATAGCAATCAGCCCCAGCATTTT. Amino acids: CASSKGRGDLHSNQPQHF.

The chain carries TRBV5-1 and TRBJ1-2, with D hard to call. Germline lookup yields CDR1 SGHRS and CDR2 YFSETQ. The CDR3 sequence is 12 residues long. Trimming stripped 2 bases from V and 7 bases from J, with 9 bases between. The CDR3 region is CASSLSERGYTF. The CDR3 DNA reads as TGCGCCAGCAGCTTATCAGAGCGTGGCTACACCTTC.

This chain uses TRBV19 with TRBJ2-1; 7 nucleotides align to TRBD2. Germline V gene lookup returns CDR1 LNHDA and CDR2 SQIVND (reference sequence). The CDR3 spans 17 residues. V lost 5 bases and J lost 1; bases outside the gene matches: 11. The CDR3 region has the DNA TGTGCCAGTAGTCGGAACAGGCGGGAGTATTCCTACAATGAGCAGTTCTTC. Translating gives CASSRNRREYSYNEQFF. Full variable domain (remainder filled in from reference TRBV19 and TRBJ2-1): DGGITQSPKYLFRKEGQNVTLSCEQNLNHDAMYWYRQDPGQGLRLIYYSQIVNDFQKGDIAEGYSVSREKKESFPLTVTSAQKNPTAFYLCASSRNRREYSYNEQFFGPGTRLTVL.

The V call is TRBV21-1, the J call TRBJ1-6. TRBV21-1 is an annotated pseudogene. The CDR3 has 18 amino acids. The CDR3 region is CASSKNPPCGSYNSPLHF. The DNA of the CDR3 is TGTGCCAGCAGCAAAAACCCCCCTTGCGGCTCCTATAATTCACCCCTCCACTTT.

This chain uses TRBV19 with TRBJ2-2; perhaps TRBD2 as D (6 bases). Trimming took 3 bases from V and 4 from J, leaving 12 bases between them. This CDR3 has 15 residues. Germline-derived CDR1 and CDR2 are LNHDA and SQIVND (reference sequence). The CDR3 sequence is CASSIPGVGTGELFF. The CDR3 DNA is TGTGCCAGTAGTATCCCGGGGGTGGGCACCGGGGAGCTGTTTTTT.

The V and J genes are TRBV5-1 and TRBJ1-3, with D hard to call. Trimming left V 4 bases short and J 7 bases short, with 18 bases between. From germline, CDR1 is SGHRS and CDR2 YFSETQ. This CDR3 spans 15 amino acids. This CDR3 reads CASSTLPDSGNTIYF. Here the CDR3 DNA reads TGCGCCAGCAGCACCTTGCCGGACTCGGGTAACACCATATATTTT. The full variable domain, rest sourced from reference TRBV5-1 and TRBJ1-3, is KAGVTQTPRYLIKTRGQQVTLSCSPISGHRSVSWYQQTPGQGLQFLFEYFSETQRNKGNFPGRFSGRQFSNSRSEMNVSTLELGDSALYLCASSTLPDSGNTIYFGEGSWLTVV.

The chain carries TRBV11-2 and TRBJ2-1; D remains ambiguous. This CDR3 contains 14 residues. Trimming shortened V by 0 bases and J by 6 bases, and 9 bases separated the two germline ends. The germline V gene encodes CDR1 SGHAT and CDR2 FQNNGV. The CDR3 spells CASSLDLAVNEQFF. CDR3 nucleotide sequence: TGTGCCAGCAGCTTAGATTTGGCAGTCAATGAGCAGTTCTTC.

The chain combines TRBV12-3 or TRBV12-4 with TRBJ2-7; possibly TRBD1 for D (5 bases). This CDR3 is built from 13 residues. The V end was cut by 1 base, the J end by 9 bases, with 13 bases between. The CDR3 DNA reads TGTGCCAGCAGTTTAGACAGGAACGCCGTGCAGTACTTC. Encoded protein: CASSLDRNAVQYF.

The count of this clone is one. The chain has TRBV24-1 and TRBJ1-1, with D maybe TRBD1 (5 bases). The V end was cut by 4 bases, the J end by 9 bases, with 20 bases between. This CDR3 spans 15 amino acids. The germline CDR1 and CDR2 sequences are KGHDR and SFDVKD. Here the CDR3 reads CATSDAIGGSGKAFF. The CDR3 DNA sequence: TGTGCCACCAGTGACGCGATTGGGGGGTCGGGAAAAGCTTTCTTT.

This chain joins TRBV15 and TRBJ1-5; 7 nucleotides line up with TRBD1. Germline values: CDR1 LNHNV, CDR2 YYDKDF (reference sequence). The CDR3 is 15 amino acids. V was clipped by 5 bases and J by 0 bases; unmatched bases: 4. CDR3 sequence: CATSPGQNSNQPQHF. CDR3 nucleotide sequence: TGTGCCACCAGCCCGGGACAGAATAGCAATCAGCCCCAGCATTTT. The full variable domain, in which reference TRBV15 and TRBJ1-5 provide the parts outside the CDR3, is DAMVIQNPRYQVTQFGKPVTLSCSQTLNHNVMYWYQQKSSQAPKLLFHYYDKDFNNEADTPDNFQSRRPNTSFCFLDIRSPGLGDTAMYLCATSPGQNSNQPQHFGDGTRLSIL.

This chain links TRBV12-5 with TRBJ2-6, with 7 nucleotides matching TRBD2. With V trimmed by 4 bases and J by 10 bases, 10 bases remained unmatched. The CDR3 totals 15 residues. The germline gives CDR1 LGHNT, CDR2 FRNRAP. This chain's CDR3 is CASGSWQGLSNVLTF. The CDR3 region has the DNA TGTGCTAGTGGTTCCTGGCAGGGACTAAGTAACGTCCTGACTTTC.

Remarks on this clone: Other DNA sequences of this sample code for an identical CDR3. The chain joins TRBV9 to TRBJ2-1, with 7 nucleotides matching TRBD1. In germline, CDR1 is SGDLS, CDR2 YYNGEE. The V and J ends lost 0 bases and 0 bases, in that order; junction bases with no gene match: 0. The CDR3 runs 15 residues. The CDR3 DNA follows: TGTGCCAGCAGCGTAGGACAGGGCTCCTACAATGAGCAGTTCTTC. As protein: CASSVGQGSYNEQFF.

The chain is built from TRBV28 and TRBJ2-3, with D possibly being TRBD2 (7 bases). The CDR3 has 14 amino acids. The germline V gene has CDR1 MDHEN and CDR2 SYDVKM. V gave up 3 bases and J gave up 2 bases, with 9 bases separating them. CDR3 in DNA: TGTGCCAGCAGTTTGGGGGGGGCCACAGATACGCAGTATTTT. Protein: CASSLGGATDTQYF.

This sequence joins TRBV7-8 and TRBJ1-3; tentatively, D is TRBD1 (5 bases). This CDR3 comprises 15 residues. Trimming stripped 5 bases from V and 4 bases from J, with 15 bases between. CDR1 and CDR2 from the germline V gene are SGHVS and FQNEAQ. CDR3 nucleotide sequence: TGTGCCAGCAGCGTAGGGGTTAGCGGGGGAAACACCATATATTTT. Translating it yields CASSVGVSGGNTIYF.

The rearrangement links TRBV19 to TRBJ1-2, with D possibly being TRBD1 (5 bases). CDR3 size: 13 residues. Germline loops: CDR1 LNHDA, CDR2 SQIVND (reference sequence). V lost 3 bases, J lost 2 bases, and 7 bases lay in between. The CDR3 DNA sequence: TGTGCCAGTAGTATTAGACAGAACTATGGCTACACCTTC. Translation gives CASSIRQNYGYTF.

The V and J genes are TRBV3-1 (or the pseudogene TRBV3-2) and TRBJ1-3; 9 bases are shared with TRBD1. Trimming cost V 1 base and J 4 bases; bases outside gene matches: 11. This CDR3 has 18 amino acids. CDR1 and CDR2 from the germline V gene are LGHDT and YNNKEL (reference sequence). This chain's CDR3 is CASSQGVFTGGSGNTIYF. CDR3 coding DNA: TGTGCCAGCAGCCAAGGCGTCTTTACAGGGGGCAGCGGAAACACCATATATTTT.

This chain connects TRBV7-9 to TRBJ1-1, with 11 positions matching TRBD1. The CDR3 has 16 residues. Germline lookup yields CDR1 SEHNR and CDR2 FQNEAQ (reference sequence). J lost 1 base, V lost 5 bases, and 6 bases had no gene match. The CDR3 sequence: CASSLGQGARNTEAFF. Here the CDR3 DNA reads TGTGCCAGCAGCCTAGGACAGGGGGCGCGGAACACTGAAGCTTTCTTT.